This T cell receptor (beta chain) was obtained from a study of cytomegalovirus exposure and HLA in healthy donors. V lost 1 base to trimming and J lost 4 bases; unmatched junction nucleotides: 4. Looked up from germline, CDR1 is SGHNT and CDR2 is YYREEE (reference sequence). The CDR3 is 15 amino acids. PCR involved 60 Vbeta and 13 Jbeta primers. The assay was immunoSEQ multiplex PCR, and TCRdb's table has in-frame clones only and misses some. Of some 200,000 clones in the sample, 79% are singletons; the top ten hold around 1.6%. The origin of this receptor is a girl between 5 and 17 years old in good health and CMV-seropositive. The genes are TRBV5-4 and TRBJ2-2, with 7 bases lining up with TRBD1. Sample: PBMCs. The CDR3 region is CASSLSGGITGELFF. CDR3 nucleotide sequence: TGTGCCAGCAGCTTGTCAGGGGGTATCACCGGGGAGCTGTTTTTT.